The rows below give T cell receptor beta chains drawn from one sample of a study of blood T cell repertoires in COVID-19. The data were produced by immunoSEQ multiplex PCR, yet TCRdb's version contains in-frame clones alone and is incomplete. The sample includes approximately 160,000 clones, about 88% of them seen just once. The sample consisted of PBMCs or T cells enriched from blood (not recorded which). The source of these receptors is a middle-aged man who had recovered from COVID-19. Each CDR3 is given without its conserved first and last residue. A D gene is named only where the DNA matches it firmly.

V: TRBV6-2/TRBV6-3; D: .; CDR3: ASSYKGIKSPLH
V: TRBV18; D: TRBD1; CDR3: ASSQQSGTGTGANVLT
V: TRBV19; D: .; CDR3: ASSIGTLNSNQPQH
V: TRBV9; D: .; CDR3: ASSVGGRGRSNSPLH
V: TRBV30; D: TRBD1; CDR3: AWSEQGDWNTEAF
V: TRBV20-1; D: .; CDR3: SASPPSGNQPQH
V: TRBV11-3; D: TRBD2; CDR3: ASSLGSSGGYEQY
V: TRBV7-2; D: TRBD2; CDR3: ASSQPSSGENTGELF
V: TRBV12-3/TRBV12-4; D: .; CDR3: ASSLEGTQTQY
V: TRBV19; D: TRBD1; CDR3: ASSDIPGGWSGNTIY
V: TRBV7-8; D: .; CDR3: ASSLRRGDEKLF
V: TRBV4-2; D: .; CDR3: ASSPTGGASNQPQH
V: TRBV5-6; D: .; CDR3: ASSLVGSWVNTEAF
V: TRBV6-2/TRBV6-3; D: .; CDR3: ASSGQGQGGELF
V: TRBV27; D: .; CDR3: ASSLIPGDKSGELF
V: TRBV25-1; D: .; CDR3: ASSDYGGYGNTIY
V: TRBV6-5; D: TRBD1; CDR3: ASVPTGGNTEAF
V: TRBV7-2; D: .; CDR3: ASSGGARNSPLH
V: TRBV28; D: TRBD1; CDR3: ASSFPGTGFHEQY
V: TRBV6-2/TRBV6-3; D: TRBD2; CDR3: ASSYSPAREGYEQY
V: TRBV5-1; D: TRBD1; CDR3: ASSPTTGTNEKLF
V: TRBV11-3; D: TRBD1; CDR3: ASSPEGQGNYEQY